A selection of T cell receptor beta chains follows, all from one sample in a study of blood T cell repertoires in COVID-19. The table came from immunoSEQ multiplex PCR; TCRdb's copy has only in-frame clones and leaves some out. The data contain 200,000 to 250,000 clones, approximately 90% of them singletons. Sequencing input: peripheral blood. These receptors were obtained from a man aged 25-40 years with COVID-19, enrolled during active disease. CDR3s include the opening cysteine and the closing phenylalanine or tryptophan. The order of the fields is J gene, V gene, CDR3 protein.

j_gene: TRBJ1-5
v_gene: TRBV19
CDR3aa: CASTVGQGLNQPQHF

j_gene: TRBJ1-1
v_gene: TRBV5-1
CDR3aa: CASSWVEDTEAFF

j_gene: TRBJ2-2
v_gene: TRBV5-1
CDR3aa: CASSLGTGPLTGELFF

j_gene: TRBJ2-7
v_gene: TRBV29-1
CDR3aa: CSAETEYEQYF

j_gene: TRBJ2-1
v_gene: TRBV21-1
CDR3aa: CASSKRRHKSEFF

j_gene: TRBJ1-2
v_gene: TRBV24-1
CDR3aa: CATSRGNRDYGYTF

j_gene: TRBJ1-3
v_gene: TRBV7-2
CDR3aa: CASSPAVGGSSGNTIYF

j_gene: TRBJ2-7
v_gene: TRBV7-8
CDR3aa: CASSPREFTYEQYF

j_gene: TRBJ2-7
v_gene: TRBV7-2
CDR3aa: CASILSGTSGGLTYEQYF

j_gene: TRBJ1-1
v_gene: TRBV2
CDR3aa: CASREEAGYTEAFF

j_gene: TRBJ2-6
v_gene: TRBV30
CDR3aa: CAWVLGLAGDLSLSGANVLTF

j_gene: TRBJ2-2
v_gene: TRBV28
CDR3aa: CASSPSDRDTGELFF

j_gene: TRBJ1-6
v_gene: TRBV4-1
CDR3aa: CASSHPPGQPFGSYNSPLHF

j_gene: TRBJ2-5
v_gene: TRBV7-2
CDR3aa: CASSLGPTSGGEGTQYF

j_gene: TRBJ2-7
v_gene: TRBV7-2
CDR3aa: CASSWDRAYEQYF

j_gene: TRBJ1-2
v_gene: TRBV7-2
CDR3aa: CASSTPGQGYYGYTF

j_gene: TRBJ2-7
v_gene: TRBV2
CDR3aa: CASSPGLAGGPITYEQYF

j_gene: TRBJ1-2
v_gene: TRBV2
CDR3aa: CASSSQGARYGYTF

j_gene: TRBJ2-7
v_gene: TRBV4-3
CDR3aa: CASSPLAGGNEQYF

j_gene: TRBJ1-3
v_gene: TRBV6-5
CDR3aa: CASSNRFASGNTIYF

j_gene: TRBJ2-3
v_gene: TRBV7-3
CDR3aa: CASSLDGTGSARDTQYF

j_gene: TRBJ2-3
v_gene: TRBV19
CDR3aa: CASRAEQGAVKDTQYF

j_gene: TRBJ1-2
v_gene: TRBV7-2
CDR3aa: CASSSGQGIPYGYTF

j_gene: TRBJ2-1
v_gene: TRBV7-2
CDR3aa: CASSLWSGTNNEQFF

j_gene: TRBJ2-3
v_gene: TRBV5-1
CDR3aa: CASSPPGSRTDTQYF

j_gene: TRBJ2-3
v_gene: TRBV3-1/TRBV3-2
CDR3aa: CASSYGPADTQYF

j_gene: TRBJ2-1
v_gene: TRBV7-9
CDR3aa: CASSPTVTGLDNEQFF